This entry is about one T cell receptor beta chain. The target of this receptor is not known. No base quality values were provided; no much bigger clone lies one nucleotide off. This sample was included in a study of blood T cell repertoires in COVID-19 (dated by TCRdb to 2020 to 2022). Background for the entire study: Samples covering the acute and convalescent phases of COVID-19 were provided by collaborators in the United States, Italy and Spain. Nearly every sample came with metadata listing a de-identified subject ID, COVID-19 status, age in years and sex. Samples came from the ongoing ImmuneRACE study (first 160 participants) plus 1,254 subjects from 6 global collaborators. The repertoires were made available in a free public database intended to serve as a resource for research on the immune response to SARS-CoV-2. Deeply sampled blood TCRbeta repertoires from subjects exposed to, actively infected with, or recovered from COVID-19 were included in the dataset. The material from the prospective study consisted of cDNA or gDNA derived from T cells, B-cell-depleted T cells, or PBMCs. HLA class I and class II types, where available, came from metadata supplied by the sample provider rather than from assay-based typing. Findings and caveats that apply to the study as a whole: How much clinical and demographic metadata was included differed by source and by participant, and the metadata was provided uncurated.

The collaborating institutions used their own protocols to collect whole blood in K2EDTA tubes. For TCRbeta analysis, collaborator samples were shipped as frozen whole blood, as isolated PBMCs, or as DNA extracted from either sample type. TCRbeta CDR3 regions were amplified from genomic DNA by means of the immunoSEQ Assay, a bias-controlled multiplex PCR. The published analysis was carried out like this. Nucleated cell counts per sample were estimated from amplification of reference gene primers within the assay. Sequence reads were collapsed and filtered to measure the absolute abundance of every unique TCRbeta CDR3 rearrangement. Productive Simpson clonality was computed per sample as the square root of Simpson's diversity index over productive rearrangements. TCRdb re-hosts the immuneACCESS table, in-frame sequences only. Its copies lack some clones; in the studies checked, an unresolved V gene accounts for under half of them, and the cause for the rest is not known. D and trimming were read from the DNA, whereas the V and J calls and clone size are those reported in that table. The sample table shows roughly 76,000 clones, and 90% are seen once. Of the sample, about 1.5% is held by the ten largest clones.

Germline trimming: 5 bases from V, 7 bases from J; junction bases outside gene matches: 6. CDR1 and CDR2, looked up from the germline V gene, are SGHAT and FQNNGV. The CDR3 spans 14 residues, from the cysteine through the phenylalanine. Solely the CDR3 DNA is kept, with 42 bases framed from the first base. This sequence originates from a man over 45 with acute or convalescent COVID-19. Sequenced input: peripheral blood. This chain joins TRBV11-2 to TRBJ1-2, with 11 junctional bases fitting TRBD1. The DNA reads TGTGCCAGCAGCGGACAGGGGGCGGGAGGTGGCTACACCTTC. Its protein is CASSGQGAGGGYTF.